Listed below are T cell receptor beta chains from one sample, sequenced in a study of cytomegalovirus exposure and HLA in healthy donors. Assay: immunoSEQ multiplex PCR; the TCRdb copy retains only in-frame clones and omits some. The table records about 170,000 clones, approximately 80% of them present only once. The sequenced sample consisted of PBMCs. These receptors were taken from a woman aged 50 to 60 in good health and CMV-seropositive. CDR3s include the opening cysteine and the closing phenylalanine or tryptophan. Fields, in order: D gene, clone size, V gene, J gene, CDR3 length, CDR3 DNA, CDR3 protein. The D gene is left open where the match is weak. Clone size appears in some rows only: once, few, many, or a class for an expanded clone.

-,-,TRBV4-3,TRBJ2-1,15,TGCGCCAGCAGCCAGACCGGGAGATCCTACAATGAGCAGTTCTTC,CASSQTGRSYNEQFF
TRBD2,few,TRBV7-9,TRBJ2-3,16,TGTGCCAGCAGCCCAGCGTTAGCGGGAGCCGGGGATACGCAGTATTTT,CASSPALAGAGDTQYF
TRBD2,-,TRBV5-1,TRBJ2-7,16,TGCGCCAGCAGCTTGTCGAGTAGCGGGGGGGTCGACGAGCAGTACTTC,CASSLSSSGGVDEQYF
TRBD1,-,TRBV30,TRBJ2-1,15,TGTGCCTGGAGTTCAGGACAGGGTACTTTCAATGAGCAGTTCTTC,CAWSSGQGTFNEQFF
TRBD1,-,TRBV10-3,TRBJ2-1,17,TGTGCCACAGAAACAGACTTGGGACAGACCTTAGGAAATGAGCAGTTCTTC,CATETDLGQTLGNEQFF
-,-,TRBV18,TRBJ2-5,13,TGTGCCAGCTCCCCTGACTCGCAAGAGACCCAGTACTTC,CASSPDSQETQYF
TRBD2,-,TRBV19,TRBJ2-1,15,TGTGCCAGCGCGGGACTAGCGGGAGCTTGGAATGAGCAGTTCTTC,CASAGLAGAWNEQFF
-,few,TRBV27,TRBJ2-3,15,TGTGCCAGCAGTGCCCCTCCTATGCGCACAGATACGCAGTATTTT,CASSAPPMRTDTQYF
-,-,TRBV18,TRBJ1-1,13,TGTGCCAGCTCACAGGACAGGAACACTGAAGCTTTCTTT,CASSQDRNTEAFF
TRBD1,-,TRBV18,TRBJ2-7,14,TGTGCCAGCTCACCAGACAGGGGCCCCGGCGAGCAGTACTTC,CASSPDRGPGEQYF
-,-,TRBV6-5,TRBJ1-5,16,TGTGCCAGCAGTTACTCGTTCTCGGAGGGCAATCAGCCCCAGCATTTT,CASSYSFSEGNQPQHF
-,few,TRBV5-1,TRBJ2-7,13,TGCGCCAGCAGCTACCGGGAGCCCTACGAGCAGTACTTC,CASSYREPYEQYF
-,-,TRBV6-6,TRBJ1-1,14,TGTGCCAGCAGTTACTCCCGGGGAGAGACTGAAGCTTTCTTT,CASSYSRGETEAFF
-,-,TRBV5-1,TRBJ2-3,15,TGCGCCAGCAGCTTGGGGAGCTTTGCCACAGATACGCAGTATTTT,CASSLGSFATDTQYF
TRBD2,-,TRBV9,TRBJ2-7,14,TGTGCCAGCAGCGCCGGGACTAGCTCCTACGAGCAGTACTTC,CASSAGTSSYEQYF
TRBD1,-,TRBV7-9,TRBJ1-4,19,TGTGCCAGCAGCTTAGAGCAAGGGACAGGGGAGAATCCTATTGAAAAACTGTTTTTT,CASSLEQGTGENPIEKLFF
-,-,TRBV9,TRBJ1-1,13,TGTGCCAGCAGCGTAGCTTCGGACACTGAAGCTTTCTTT,CASSVASDTEAFF
-,-,TRBV19,TRBJ2-6,14,TGTGCCAGTAGCCGAAGCTCTGAGGCCAACGTCCTGACTTTC,CASSRSSEANVLTF
TRBD2,few,TRBV9,TRBJ2-2,14,TGTGCCAGCAGCCCAGCGGGGGGGACCGGGGAGCTGTTTTTT,CASSPAGGTGELFF
TRBD1,-,TRBV9,TRBJ1-1,16,TGTGCCAGCAGCGTTCAAGGGGGCGCCCCGAACACTGAAGCTTTCTTT,CASSVQGGAPNTEAFF
-,-,TRBV11-2,TRBJ2-7,11,TGTGCCAGCAGCTTACTAGGCGAGCAGTACTTC,CASSLLGEQYF
TRBD1,-,TRBV7-9,TRBJ2-7,16,TGTGCCAGCAGCTTAGGCAGCACAGGGGGCGCGGACGAGCAGTACTTC,CASSLGSTGGADEQYF
TRBD2,-,TRBV5-1,TRBJ2-3,16,TGCGCCAGCAGCTTAAGGACTAGCGGGGGGACAGATACGCAGTATTTT,CASSLRTSGGTDTQYF
-,-,TRBV27,TRBJ1-2,14,TGTGCCAGCAGTTTGTCAGGTGGGAGTGATGGCTACACCTTC,CASSLSGGSDGYTF
TRBD2,-,TRBV7-2,TRBJ2-7,15,TGTGCCAGCAGCTTTATACTAGCGGGAGAGGGCGAGCAGTACTTC,CASSFILAGEGEQYF
TRBD2,-,TRBV7-3,TRBJ2-3,16,TGTGCCAGCAGCTTAGCTGGCGGGGGAGGGACAGATACGCAGTATTTT,CASSLAGGGGTDTQYF
-,-,TRBV7-9,TRBJ2-3,14,TGTGCCGCCGGCGGGGGGACAGCCACAGATACGCAGTATTTT,CAAGGGTATDTQYF
-,-,TRBV6-1,TRBJ1-1,14,TGTGCCAGCAATCCACCGGGGAAGCCGTGGGTGGCTTTCTTT,CASNPPGKPWVAFF
TRBD1,once,TRBV18,TRBJ1-1,15,TGTGCCAGCTCACCCTGGACAGGGGAAAACACTGAAGCTTTCTTT,CASSPWTGENTEAFF
TRBD1,-,TRBV5-1,TRBJ2-3,15,TGCGCCAGCAGCTTGGGTTGGACAGGGGCAGATACGCAGTATTTT,CASSLGWTGADTQYF
-,-,TRBV7-9,TRBJ1-2,14,TGTGCCAGCAGCTACAGTCTTTTTAACTATGGCTACACCTTC,CASSYSLFNYGYTF
TRBD2,few,TRBV6-5,TRBJ2-5,15,TGTGCCAGCAGTGCCTCCTCCGGGACTAGTGAGGCCCAGTACTTC,CASSASSGTSEAQYF
-,-,TRBV4-2,TRBJ1-2,16,TGTGCCAGCAGCCAAGCAATAGCAGGGGCTAACTATGGCTACACCTTC,CASSQAIAGANYGYTF
TRBD2,-,TRBV4-1,TRBJ2-1,16,TGCGCCAGCAGCCAACTGCCGGCGGGAGTGGGAGATGAGCAGTTCTTC,CASSQLPAGVGDEQFF
-,-,TRBV28,TRBJ2-7,16,TGTGCCAGCAGTTTCAGGGGCCGGATAGGCTCCTACGAGCAGTACTTC,CASSFRGRIGSYEQYF
TRBD1,-,TRBV9,TRBJ1-1,14,TGTGCCAGCAGCCTCGGGACAGGGAACACTGAAGCTTTCTTT,CASSLGTGNTEAFF
-,-,TRBV4-2,TRBJ2-7,14,TGTGCCAGCAGCCAAGATTTCCTAGTTAACGAGCAGTACTTC,CASSQDFLVNEQYF
TRBD2,-,TRBV10-3,TRBJ2-3,16,TGTGCCATCAGTGATGAGTACGGGGGGGCCACAGATACGCAGTATTTT,CAISDEYGGATDTQYF
TRBD1,-,TRBV18,TRBJ2-1,14,TGTGCCAGCTCTCCGGGACAGATAGGCAATGAGCAGTTCTTC,CASSPGQIGNEQFF
-,-,TRBV5-5,TRBJ1-2,14,TGTGCCAGCAGCTCTTCGGGGTTAGTAGGCGGCTACACCTTC,CASSSSGLVGGYTF
-,few,TRBV18,TRBJ2-3,19,TGTGCCAGCTCACCACCGGGGCGGAGTTCAGGGGCTGGCACAGATACGCAGTATTTT,CASSPPGRSSGAGTDTQYF
TRBD1,once,TRBV7-2,TRBJ1-4,16,TGTGCCAGCAGCTTATCCCGGACAGGGGGGTATGAAAAACTGTTTTTT,CASSLSRTGGYEKLFF
-,-,TRBV7-2,TRBJ1-4,15,TGTGCCAGCAGCTACACAGGACCCTTTAATGAAAAACTGTTTTTT,CASSYTGPFNEKLFF
-,-,TRBV9,TRBJ1-3,15,TGTGCCAGCAGCGTAGGGGATACAGCGGTGGACACCATATATTTT,CASSVGDTAVDTIYF
TRBD2,-,TRBV7-6,TRBJ2-5,17,TGTGCCAGCAGCTTTAAAAAACTAGCGGAATTCCAAGAGGCCCAGTACTTC,CASSFKKLAEFQEAQYF
-,-,TRBV4-2,TRBJ2-4,13,TGTGCCAGCAGCCAAGAATCTGGATTCTCAGGGGACTTC,CASSQESGFSGDF
TRBD2,-,TRBV14,TRBJ2-7,18,TGTGCCAGCAGCCTCCCGGCCGCAGCGGGGCGCGCCTCCTACGAGCAGTACTTC,CASSLPAAAGRASYEQYF
-,-,TRBV7-8,TRBJ2-7,16,TGTGCCAGCAGCTTAGCGCGAGGACTTAGAAGGTACGAGCAGTACTTC,CASSLARGLRRYEQYF
TRBD2,once,TRBV5-1,TRBJ2-4,16,TGCGCCAGCAGCCGGGGACTAGCGGGAATTAAGGACATTCAGTACTTC,CASSRGLAGIKDIQYF
TRBD2,-,TRBV25-1,TRBJ2-1,15,TGTGCCAGCAGTTCTCCCGGGGGGGGATGGAATGAGCAGTTCTTC,CASSSPGGGWNEQFF
TRBD2,few,TRBV28,TRBJ2-5,15,TGTGCCAGCAGTCCTCCGACTAGCGGGATGGAGACCCAGTACTTC,CASSPPTSGMETQYF
-,few,TRBV11-2,TRBJ1-1,15,TGTGCCAGCAGCTTAGATAGGTATCAGGGTACTGAAGCTTTCTTT,CASSLDRYQGTEAFF
-,-,TRBV7-3,TRBJ2-6,13,TGTGCCAGCAGCCGGACAGGGGCCAACGTCCTGACTTTC,CASSRTGANVLTF
-,few,TRBV23-1,TRBJ1-3,17,TGCGCCAGCAGTCAATCCCACCGTGACTGTACTGGAAACACCATATATTTT,CASSQSHRDCTGNTIYF